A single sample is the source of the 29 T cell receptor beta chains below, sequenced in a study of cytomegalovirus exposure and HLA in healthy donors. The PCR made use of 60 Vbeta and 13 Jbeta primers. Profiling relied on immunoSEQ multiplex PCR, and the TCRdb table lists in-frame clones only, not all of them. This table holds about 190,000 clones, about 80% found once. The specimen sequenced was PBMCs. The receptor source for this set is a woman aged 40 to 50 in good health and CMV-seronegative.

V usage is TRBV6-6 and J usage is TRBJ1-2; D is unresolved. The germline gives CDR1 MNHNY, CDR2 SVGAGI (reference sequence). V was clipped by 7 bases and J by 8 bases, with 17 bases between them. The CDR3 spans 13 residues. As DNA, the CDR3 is TGTGCCAGCACCATAAGTGGTGAGAGGGGCTACACCTTC. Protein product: CASTISGERGYTF.

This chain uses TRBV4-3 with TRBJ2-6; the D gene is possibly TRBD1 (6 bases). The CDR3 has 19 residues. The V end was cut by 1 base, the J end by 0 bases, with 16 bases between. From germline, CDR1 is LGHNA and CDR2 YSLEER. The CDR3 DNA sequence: TGCGCCAGCAGCCAAGCCTGGGGGCGCCAAGGCTCTGGGGCCAACGTCCTGACTTTC. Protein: CASSQAWGRQGSGANVLTF.

For the CDR3, the DNA is TGTGCCAGCAGTCCCTCACTAGCGGGGATTGGAGAGACCCAGTACTTC. This encodes CASSPSLAGIGETQYF. The chain couples TRBV2 to TRBJ2-5; 10 positions match TRBD2. After removal of 5 bases from V and 4 bases from J, the junction contained 10 bases not matched to a gene. This CDR3 is 16 amino acids long. CDR1 is SNHLY and CDR2 is FYNNEI in the germline V gene.

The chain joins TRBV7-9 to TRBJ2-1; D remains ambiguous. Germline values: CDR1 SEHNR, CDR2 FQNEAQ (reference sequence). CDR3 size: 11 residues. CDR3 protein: CSGSRDNEQFF. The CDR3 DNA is TGTTCCGGGTCTCGGGACAATGAGCAGTTCTTC.

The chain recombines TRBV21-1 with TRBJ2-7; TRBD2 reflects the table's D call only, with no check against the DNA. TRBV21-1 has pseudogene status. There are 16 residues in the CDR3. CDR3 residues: CASSKAVGRSSYEQYV. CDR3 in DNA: TGTGCCAGCAGCAAAGCCGTCGGTCGGAGCTCCTACGAGCAGTACGTC.

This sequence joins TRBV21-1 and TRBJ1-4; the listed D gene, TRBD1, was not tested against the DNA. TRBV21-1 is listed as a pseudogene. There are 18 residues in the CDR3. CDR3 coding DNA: TGTGCCAGCAGCAAAAATGTGACAGTTCAATCAACTAATGAAAAACTGTTTTTT. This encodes CASSKNVTVQSTNEKLFF.

The CDR3 DNA reads TGCGCCAGCAGCAGGACAGGGACGAGAAACACTGAAGCTTTCTTT. Amino acids: CASSRTGTRNTEAFF. The chain couples TRBV5-1 to TRBJ1-1; 8 bases are a match to TRBD1. After removal of 4 bases from V and 2 bases from J, the junction contained 7 bases not matched to a gene. The germline V gene encodes CDR1 SGHRS and CDR2 YFSETQ. The CDR3 has 15 amino acids.

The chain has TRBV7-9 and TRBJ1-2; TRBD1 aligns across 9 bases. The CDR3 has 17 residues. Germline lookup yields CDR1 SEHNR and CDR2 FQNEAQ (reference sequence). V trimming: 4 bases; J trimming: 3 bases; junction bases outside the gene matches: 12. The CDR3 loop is CASSSRGTGRGDYGYTF. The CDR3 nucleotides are TGTGCCAGCAGCTCGCGGGGGACAGGGAGAGGTGACTATGGCTACACCTTC.

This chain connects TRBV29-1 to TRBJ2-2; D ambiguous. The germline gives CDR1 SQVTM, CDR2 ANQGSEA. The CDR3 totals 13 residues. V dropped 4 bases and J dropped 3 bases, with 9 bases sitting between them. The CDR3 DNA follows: TGCAGCGTTGCGATTCTACACACCGGGGAGCTGTTTTTT. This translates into CSVAILHTGELFF.

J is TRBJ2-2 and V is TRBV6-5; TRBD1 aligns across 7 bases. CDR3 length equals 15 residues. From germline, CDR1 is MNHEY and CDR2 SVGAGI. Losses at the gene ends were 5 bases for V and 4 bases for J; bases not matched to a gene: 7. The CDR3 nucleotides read TGTGCCAGCAGTACCTCACAGGGGACCACCGGGGAGCTGTTTTTT. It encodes CASSTSQGTTGELFF.

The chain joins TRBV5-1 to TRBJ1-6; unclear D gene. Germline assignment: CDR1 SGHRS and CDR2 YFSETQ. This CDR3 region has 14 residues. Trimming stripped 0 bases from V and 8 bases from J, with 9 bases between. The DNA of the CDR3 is TGCGCCAGCAGCTTGGGTATCGGGTATTCACCCCTCCACTTT. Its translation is CASSLGIGYSPLHF.

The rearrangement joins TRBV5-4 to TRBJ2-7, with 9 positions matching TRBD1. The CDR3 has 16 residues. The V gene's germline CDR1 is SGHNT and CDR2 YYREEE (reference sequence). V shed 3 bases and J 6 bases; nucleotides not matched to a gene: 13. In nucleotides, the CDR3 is TGTGCCAGCAGCTCGCCCACCGGGACAGGGAGTCCCGAGCAGTACTTC. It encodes CASSSPTGTGSPEQYF.

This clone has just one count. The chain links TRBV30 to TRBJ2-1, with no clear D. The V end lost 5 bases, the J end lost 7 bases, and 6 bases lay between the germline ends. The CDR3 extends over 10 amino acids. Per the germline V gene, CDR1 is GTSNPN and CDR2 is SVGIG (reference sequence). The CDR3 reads CAWALNEQFF. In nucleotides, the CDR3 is TGTGCCTGGGCGTTGAATGAGCAGTTCTTC.

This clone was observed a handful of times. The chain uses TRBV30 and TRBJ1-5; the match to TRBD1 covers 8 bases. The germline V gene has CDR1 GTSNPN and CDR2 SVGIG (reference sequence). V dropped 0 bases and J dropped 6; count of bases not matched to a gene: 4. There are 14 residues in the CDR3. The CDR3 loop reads CAWSVPGGRQPQHF. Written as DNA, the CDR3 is TGTGCCTGGAGTGTACCAGGGGGCCGTCAGCCCCAGCATTTT.

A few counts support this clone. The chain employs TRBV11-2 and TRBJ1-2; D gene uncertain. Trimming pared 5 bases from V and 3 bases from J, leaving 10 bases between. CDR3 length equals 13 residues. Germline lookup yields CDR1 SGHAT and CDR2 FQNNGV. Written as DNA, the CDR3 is TGTGCCAGCAGCCCCCCAGGCGACTATGGCTACACCTTC. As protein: CASSPPGDYGYTF.

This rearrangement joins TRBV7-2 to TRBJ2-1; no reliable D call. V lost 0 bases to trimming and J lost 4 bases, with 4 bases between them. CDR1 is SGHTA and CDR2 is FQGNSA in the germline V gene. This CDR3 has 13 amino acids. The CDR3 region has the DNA TGTGCCAGCAGCTTAGCGAGGTACAATGAGCAGTTCTTC. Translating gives CASSLARYNEQFF.

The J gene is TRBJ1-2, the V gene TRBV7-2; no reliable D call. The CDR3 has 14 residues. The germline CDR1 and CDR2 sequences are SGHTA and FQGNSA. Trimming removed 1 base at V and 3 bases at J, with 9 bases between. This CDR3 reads CASSLGERDYGYTF. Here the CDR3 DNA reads TGTGCCAGCAGCTTAGGGGAGCGGGACTATGGCTACACCTTC.

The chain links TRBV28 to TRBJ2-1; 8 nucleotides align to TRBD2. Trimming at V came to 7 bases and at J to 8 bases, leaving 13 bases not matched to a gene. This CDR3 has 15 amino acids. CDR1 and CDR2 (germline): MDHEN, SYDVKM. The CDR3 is CASTLGASGRYEQFF. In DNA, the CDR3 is TGTGCCAGCACCCTTGGGGCTAGCGGGCGGTATGAGCAGTTCTTC.

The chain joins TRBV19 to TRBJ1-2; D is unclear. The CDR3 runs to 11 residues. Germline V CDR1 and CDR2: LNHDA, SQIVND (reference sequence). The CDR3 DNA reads TGTGCAACTAGGAACAGCTATGGCTACACCTTC. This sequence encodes CATRNSYGYTF.

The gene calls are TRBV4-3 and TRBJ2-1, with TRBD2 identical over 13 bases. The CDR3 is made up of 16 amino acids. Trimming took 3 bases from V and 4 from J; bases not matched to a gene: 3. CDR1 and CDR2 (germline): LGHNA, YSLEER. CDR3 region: CASSHGTSGDYNEQFF. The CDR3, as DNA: TGCGCCAGCAGCCACGGGACTAGCGGGGATTACAATGAGCAGTTCTTC.

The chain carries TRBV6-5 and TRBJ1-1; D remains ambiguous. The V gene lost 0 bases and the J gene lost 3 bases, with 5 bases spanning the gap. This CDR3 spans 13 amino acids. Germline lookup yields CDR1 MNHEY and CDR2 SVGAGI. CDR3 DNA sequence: TGTGCCAGCAGTTACTCGGCAGACACTGAAGCTTTCTTT. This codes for CASSYSADTEAFF.

CDR3: CASSLSGGLEKLFF. The DNA of the CDR3 is TGTGCCAGCAGCCTCTCAGGGGGCTTGGAAAAACTGTTTTTT. The genes are TRBV7-2 and TRBJ1-4; 8 positions agree with TRBD1. This CDR3 comprises 14 residues. The ends lost 5 bases at V and 8 bases at J; junction bases unmatched: 7. CDR1 is SGHTA and CDR2 is FQGNSA in the germline V gene.

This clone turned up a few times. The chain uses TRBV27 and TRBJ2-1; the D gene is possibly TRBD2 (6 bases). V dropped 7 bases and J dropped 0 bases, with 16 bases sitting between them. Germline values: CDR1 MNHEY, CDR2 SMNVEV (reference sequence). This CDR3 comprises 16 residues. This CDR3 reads CASTPRGRTSYNEQFF. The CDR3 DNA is TGTGCCAGCACCCCGAGAGGGAGGACCTCCTACAATGAGCAGTTCTTC.

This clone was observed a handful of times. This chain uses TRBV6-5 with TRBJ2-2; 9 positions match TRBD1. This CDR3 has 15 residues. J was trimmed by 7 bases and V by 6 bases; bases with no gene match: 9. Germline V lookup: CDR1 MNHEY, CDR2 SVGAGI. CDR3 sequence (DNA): TGTGCCAGCAGGCCTCGGACAGGGGCGGTCGGGGAGCTGTTTTTT. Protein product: CASRPRTGAVGELFF.

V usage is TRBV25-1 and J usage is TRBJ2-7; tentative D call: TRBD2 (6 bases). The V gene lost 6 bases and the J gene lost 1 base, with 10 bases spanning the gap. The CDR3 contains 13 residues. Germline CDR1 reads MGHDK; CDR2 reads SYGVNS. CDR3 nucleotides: TGTGCCAGCAGGCCTGGGGGGTCCTACGAGCAGTACTTC. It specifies CASRPGGSYEQYF.

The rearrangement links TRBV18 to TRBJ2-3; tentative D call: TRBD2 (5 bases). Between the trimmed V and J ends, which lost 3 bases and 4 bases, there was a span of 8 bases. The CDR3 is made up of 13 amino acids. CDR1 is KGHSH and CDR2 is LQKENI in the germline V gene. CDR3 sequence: CASSPRAADTQYF. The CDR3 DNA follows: TGTGCCAGCTCACCGAGGGCCGCAGATACGCAGTATTTT. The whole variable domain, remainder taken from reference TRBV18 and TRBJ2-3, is NAGVMQNPRHLVRRRGQEARLRCSPMKGHSHVYWYRQLPEEGLKFMVYLQKENIIDESGMPKERFSAEFPKEGPSILRIQQVVRGDSAAYFCASSPRAADTQYFGPGTRLTVL.

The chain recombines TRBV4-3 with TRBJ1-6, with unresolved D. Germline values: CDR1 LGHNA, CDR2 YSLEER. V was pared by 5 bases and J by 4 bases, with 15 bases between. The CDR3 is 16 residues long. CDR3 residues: CASSARALGYNSPLHF. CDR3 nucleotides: TGCGCCAGCAGCGCGCGGGCCCTCGGGTATAATTCACCCCTCCACTTT.

The CDR3 DNA follows: TGTGCCAGCAGCAAAGGGGGCTCTACCCCTTTTTACACCGGGGAGCTGTTTTTT. Its translation: CASSKGGSTPFYTGELFF. The rearrangement links TRBV21-1 to TRBJ2-2; TRBD1 is the table's D call and was not checked against the DNA. TRBV21-1 is a recognized pseudogene. This CDR3 is 18 amino acids long.

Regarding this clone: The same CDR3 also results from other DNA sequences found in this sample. The CDR3 DNA is TGTGCCAGCAGCCCAGGGACTAGCGGTTACAATGAGCAGTTCTTC. Translating it yields CASSPGTSGYNEQFF. The rearrangement joins TRBV5-4 to TRBJ2-1, with 11 bases fitting TRBD2. The V segment lost 4 bases and the J segment 4 bases; nucleotides outside the gene matches: 4. This CDR3 has 15 residues. CDR1 and CDR2 (germline): SGHNT, YYREEE (reference sequence).